This T cell receptor beta chain came from a study of shared clonotypes between healthy human individuals. With regard to this clone: The same CDR3 also results from other DNA sequences found in this sample.

Repertoires were generated with immunoSEQ multiplex PCR, while TCRdb's copy carries only in-frame clones and drops some. The sample has more than 2,000,000 clones, around nine tenths seen once. In germline, CDR1 is GTSNPN, CDR2 SVGIG (reference sequence). The CDR3 has 13 amino acids. The V end was cut by 0 bases, the J end by 4 bases, with 8 bases between. Material for sequencing was naive CD4+ T cells sorted from blood. Subset denoted: CD45RA+ positively selected. This receptor was obtained from a man aged 18 to 30 in good health. The chain joins TRBV30 to TRBJ2-3, with a possible D match to TRBD2 (6 bases). The CDR3 sequence: CAWSVLAADTQYF. CDR3 nucleotide sequence: TGTGCCTGGAGTGTACTAGCAGCAGATACGCAGTATTTT.